This entry is about one T cell receptor (beta chain). The source of the sample is a study of control samples from healthy donors and cancer patients. V lost 1 base and J lost 0, with 7 bases in between. CDR1 MGHRA and CDR2 YSYEKL come from the germline V gene. The length of the CDR3 is 15 residues. Measured with immunoSEQ multiplex PCR; TCRdb has only the in-frame clones, and not every one. This table has 350,000 to 450,000 clones, around nine tenths appearing once. Source material: PBMCs. This TCR was recovered from a middle-aged man with head and neck cancer. V and J are TRBV4-1 and TRBJ1-5; D is possibly TRBD1 (5 bases). CDR3 loop: CASSQVRGSNQPQHF. The CDR3, as DNA: TGCGCCAGCAGCCAAGTAAGGGGTAGCAATCAGCCCCAGCATTTT.